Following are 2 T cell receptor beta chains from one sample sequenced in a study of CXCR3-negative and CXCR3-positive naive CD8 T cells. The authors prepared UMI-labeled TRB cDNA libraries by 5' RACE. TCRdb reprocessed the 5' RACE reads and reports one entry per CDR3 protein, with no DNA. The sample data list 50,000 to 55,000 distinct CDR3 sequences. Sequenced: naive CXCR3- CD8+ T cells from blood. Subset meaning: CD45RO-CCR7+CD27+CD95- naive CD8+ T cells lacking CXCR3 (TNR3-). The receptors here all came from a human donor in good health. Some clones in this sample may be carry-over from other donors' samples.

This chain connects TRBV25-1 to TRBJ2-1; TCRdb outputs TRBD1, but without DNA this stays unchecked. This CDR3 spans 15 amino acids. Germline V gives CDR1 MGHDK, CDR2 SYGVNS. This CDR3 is CASAPVPGQLGEQFF.

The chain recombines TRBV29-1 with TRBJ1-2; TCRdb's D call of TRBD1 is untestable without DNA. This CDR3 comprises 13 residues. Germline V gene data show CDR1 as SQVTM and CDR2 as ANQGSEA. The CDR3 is CSVEGQGANGYTF.